This T cell receptor (beta chain) was recorded in a study of T cells after yellow fever vaccination. Each CDR3 protein gets one entry after TCRdb re-called the 5' RACE reads with MiXCR. Of around 350,000 distinct CDR3 sequences listed, around 10% are singletons. CDR3 length equals 14 residues. CDR1 and CDR2 (germline): MNHNS, SASEGT. Deletions cut 4 bases from V and 4 bases from J, with 13 bases between. The rearrangement joins TRBV6-1 to TRBJ2-5; no clear D. The source material was PBMCs, sampled on the day of the first yellow fever vaccination. The sequence was obtained from a man between 18 and 29 years old who received the YFV17D yellow fever vaccine. The CDR3, as DNA: TGTGCCAGCAGTGGGAGTACTAACGGAGAGACCCAGTACTTC. Translating it yields CASSGSTNGETQYF.